This T cell receptor beta chain stems from a study of cytomegalovirus exposure and HLA in healthy donors (dated by TCRdb to about 2017). As for the study more broadly: According to an earlier analysis of several hundred of the donors, about 179 million T cells yielded 100 million or so unique TCR beta sequences and about 300 Gb of sequence data. Roughly 300 gigabases of sequencing data and tens of millions of unique TCR sequences were included in an early release covering under 650 HLA-typed donors. To study patterns of TCR occurrence, a later analysis re-analyzed previously published TCR beta repertoires from hundreds of donors and added high-resolution HLA genotyping. Roughly five DR-DQ haplotypes were handled as single units for association and clustering, since linkage in the cohort was strong. Alongside the repertoire data, information on donor age, sex, ethnicity and CMV serostatus was compiled. The study aimed to test whether cataloging public T cell receptors could reveal signatures of past pathogen exposure. All discovery cohort repertoires had been generated using a single sequencing platform. The study used immunosequencing to profile the T cell repertoires of 666 subjects and linked those repertoires to cytomegalovirus serostatus. Among roughly 370 genotyped donors of the cohort, an average of about 240,000 unique TCR beta nucleotide sequences were sequenced per donor, roughly a sixth of them non-productive. HLA typing covered class I and class II loci at four-digit resolution. An earlier analysis of around 580 of the donors used high-throughput TCR beta sequencing to judge whether each TCR beta V gene segment behaved as functional or pseudogenic. In addition to the first cohort of roughly 700 subjects, a separate validation cohort of about 120 different subjects was used. In the later analysis, no new phenotypic data were used to find candidate immune exposures; instead, reliance was placed on TCR beta sequences and their occurrence across donors. Of the 300 to 500 genotyped donors, 80% to 90% were placed in the genetic ancestry cluster associated with self-reported Caucasian donors. Typing coverage differed by locus: A, B, C, DRB1 and DQB1 were typed in roughly 629-640 donors, DQA1 in roughly 500, DPA1 in around 580, and DPB1 in 472. To predict cytomegalovirus infection status, the study brought together high-throughput TCR immunosequencing, statistical association of individual TCRs with disease status, and machine learning. Genome-wide SNP genotypes for about three fifths of the roughly 700 donors were used in a later genetic analysis, which treated that subset as a discovery cohort.

Taken from the germline V gene, the CDR1 and CDR2 loops are SGHDT and YYEEEE. The CDR3 spans 14 residues, from the cysteine through the phenylalanine. The sequence is cut down to CDR3 DNA, 42 bases in frame from base 1. For this chain, trimming is 4 bases at the V end and 3 bases at the J end, and the number of junction bases without a gene match is 4. Results the study describes overall, beyond this receptor: When HLA alleles, especially DR and DQ, strongly co-occurred, attributing TCR associations to individual alleles was difficult. Broadly in line with IMGT annotations, most TCR beta V segments showed up in productive rearrangements about 87% or about 30% of the time in an earlier analysis of several hundred of the donors. A total of 150 to 200 TCR beta chains were listed by the study as associated with cytomegalovirus. The only immune exposure information available for the cohort was CMV serostatus. While some public TCRs were present in many individuals, most TCR sequences turned up only very rarely across donors. A later analysis associated 15,000 to 20,000 TCR beta sequences with specific HLA alleles at a false discovery rate of 0.05. Roughly uniform sequencing depth across donors was assumed in presence/absence analyses, although this assumption may not hold. A later analysis reported that several top co-occurrence clusters appeared linked to parvovirus B19, influenza, CMV and Epstein-Barr virus. A further reported finding was that TCR beta sequences accurately predicted the HLA-A and HLA-B alleles for most subjects in the first cohort. In a later genetic analysis, a missense DCLRE1C variant was associated with V-gene and J-gene trimming of TCR beta chains, and the association was replicated in an independent cohort. In vitro tests confirmed that a few of the cytomegalovirus-associated TCR beta chains recognize cytomegalovirus antigens. A later analysis found that HLA-associated TCR beta chains were more clonally expanded and had lower generation probabilities than equally common non-associated chains. The 87-base-pair reads could not distinguish some IMGT-functional V segments, including TRBV6-2 and TRBV6-3, so those segments were excluded. Because HLA typing was missing for some donors at each locus, association tests included only the typed subset. The classifier was reported to diagnose cytomegalovirus status with high specificity and sensitivity in both the original and validation cohorts. It was suggested by the authors that the approach could potentially be generalized to other disease states and immunological phenotypes. The sequencing pipeline was judged likely to have produced a cluster of highly shared sequence variants as a technical artifact. The earlier analysis of approximately 540 of the donors excluded 15 to 20 rarely observed V segments, including chromosome 9 orphons, because counts were too low. According to a later analysis, most CMV-associated TCR beta chains appeared to be HLA-restricted, and the HLA associations seemed to be driven largely by CMV exposure. Correlated functional status among segregating V segments might be attributable to linkage disequilibrium, but an unknown experimental factor could not be ruled out. The cohort was sequenced for TCR beta chains only, and without alpha or paired-chain data the features that could be detected were limited. In a later analysis, TCR association rates were found to vary across HLA loci, with the most associated TCRs seen for DRB1 alleles and the fewest for HLA-C alleles. Compared with the roughly 600-donor mean, donors in an Asian-associated ancestry cluster had fewer N-insertions in productive TCRs, according to a later genetic analysis.

In total, over 600 healthy bone marrow donors made up the cohort. Cohort members were all nominally healthy when sampled, although unrecorded immune exposures were likely present. The donor tested CMV seropositive, placing the donor among the 250 to 350 seropositive members of the cohort. A peripheral blood sample was collected from each donor, and TCR beta sequencing was performed on peripheral blood mononuclear cells. The Qiagen DNeasy Blood Extraction Kit was used to extract genomic DNA from the blood cell samples. Comments on this clone: Its recognized antigen is unknown. Within one base of it there is no much larger clone, and no base qualities were kept.

The protocol used for the library was the immunoSEQ multiplex PCR assay. For the multiplex PCR, a mixture combining 60 forward primers for TCR Vbeta segments and 13 reverse primers for TCR Jbeta segments was used. The CDR3 region of rearranged TCR beta genes was amplified from genomic DNA with a multiplex PCR assay. The Illumina HiSeq System was used to sequence the amplified TCR beta libraries as 87-base-pair reads. On the study's bioinformatics: In a later analysis, some 80 million unique TCR beta chains were counted across the 650 to 700 repertoires, and approximately 11 million of these chains were shared by at least two donors. Raw reads were error-corrected and collapsed into unique sequences with a nearest-neighbor algorithm that merged closely related sequences to remove PCR and sequencing errors. V, D and J gene segments were assigned by aligning CDR3 sequences to IMGT reference sequences. For a sequence to be retained, a match of at least six nucleotides to both a V gene segment and a J gene segment was required. A rearrangement counted as productive if the CDR3 had no stop codons and remained in frame with V and J, and every other rearrangement counted as non-productive. CDR3 was defined by IMGT convention, running from the second conserved V-encoded cysteine to the conserved J-encoded phenylalanine. The earlier analysis of some 540 of the donors excluded any sequence lacking an unambiguous match to a single V gene segment. In an earlier analysis of around 600 of the donors, V segments were called functional above 56.7% productive rearrangements and were called segregating when the between-donor standard deviation exceeded 5%. To diagnose cytomegalovirus status from the catalog of TCR beta chain sequences, a statistical classification framework was built. In a later analysis, TCR nucleotide sequences were compared against IMGT/GENE-DB human TR gene sequences so that V and J genes could be assigned. A later analysis assigned CDR3 sequences and most-parsimonious VDJ recombination scenarios with the TCRdist pipeline. In a later analysis, each TCR beta chain was defined by its CDR3 amino acid sequence together with its V-gene family, and reads without a unique V-gene family were excluded. As a way to deal with suspected cross-contamination and a sequencing artifact, a later analysis dropped nearly 600 nucleotide sequences that were highly shared and had low generation probability. In a later analysis, a clonal expansion index was calculated for each public chain from normalized within-repertoire ranks of inferred template counts. Generation probabilities in a later analysis came from a VDJ recombination model fitted to out-of-frame rearrangements, and those results were checked against IGoR. A later analysis scored TCR-TCR, TCR-HLA and TCR-CMV co-occurrence with hypergeometric tests, applying a repertoire-size bias correction to TCR pairs. In a later analysis, false discovery rates were estimated by permuting HLA or CMV assignments 20 times. In a later analysis, co-occurring TCRs were grouped using DBSCAN, and TCRdist sequence similarity was added for clustering within HLA-allele-positive subsets. Co-occurrence clustering excluded repertoires with fewer than 30,000 or more than 120,000 public chains, plus five with anomalous nucleotide sharing. TCRdb carries this immuneACCESS record with in-frame sequences only. Its versions omit some clonotypes, under half of them owing to an unresolved V gene in the studies checked, with the rest unexplained. Clonal size and the V and J genes are those of that table, whereas D and trimming came from the DNA. The sample table records approximately 300,000 clones; 80% to 90% of these occur just once. About 2% of the sample goes to the ten largest clones.

The rearranged chain carries TRBV5-6 and TRBJ2-3, and TRBD2 matches 8 of the central bases. The sequenced sample was PBMCs. The receptor was derived from a woman between 35 and 50 years old in good health and CMV-seropositive. The CDR3 reads as follows: CASSLPGGTDTQYF. The DNA sequence is given as TGTGCCAGCAGCCTCCCGGGGGGGACAGATACGCAGTATTTT.